This TCR beta chain was sequenced in a study of cytomegalovirus exposure and HLA in healthy donors. The PCR ran on 60 Vbeta and 13 Jbeta primers. Sequencing was performed with immunoSEQ multiplex PCR; in TCRdb, only in-frame clones are kept and a portion is missing. This sample has 70,000 or so clones; 74% occur once, and the top ten carry 11%. The source material was PBMCs. This clonotype originated in a woman between 55 and 75 years old in good health and CMV-seropositive.

This CDR3 is CASSPTGGGYTEAFF. The CDR3 region has the DNA TGTGCCAGCAGTCCTACCGGCGGGGGGTACACTGAAGCTTTCTTT. The V gene is TRBV7-9, the J gene TRBJ1-1; D is possibly TRBD1 (5 bases). Trimming cost V 6 bases and J 3 bases, with 17 bases left between them. The germline V gene encodes CDR1 SEHNR and CDR2 FQNEAQ (reference sequence). CDR3 length equals 15 residues.